The clone carrying this TCR beta chain was seen more than once but under ten times. What it recognizes is unknown. At one end, the junction sequence differs from germline, possibly due to a read error. This entry belongs to a study of T cell repertoires in aging, cancer and after chemotherapy. On the study more broadly: Donors were grouped into six age bands spanning 30 or younger through 70 or older. Pre- and post-chemotherapy samples were paired from chronic lymphocytic leukemia patients treated with fludarabine- or bendamustine-based regimens.

Whole-study findings and limits: Untreated cancer patients had significantly lower blood TCR diversity than age-matched healthy donors.

Per germline, CDR1 MDHEN and CDR2 SYDVKM. This CDR3 region has 13 residues. TRB rearrangements spanning V, D and J were amplified using mixed TRB-A/B primers. TCRdb re-derived calls from the multiplex PCR reads in MiXCR, one entry per CDR3 protein. The sample holds 6,500 to 9,500 distinct CDR3 sequences, around a quarter seen once. Peripheral blood genomic DNA, not sorted cells or RNA, was the template. The rearrangement links TRBV28 to TRBJ2-3; TRBD2 is a possible D gene (6 bases). This clonotype originated in a human donor with a blood cancer. Sequencing was carried out using blood. In DNA, the CDR3 is TGTGCCAGCAGTGGAGGGGTCCCAGACACGCAGTATTTT. Translating it yields CASSGGVPDTQYF. Full variable domain (remainder filled in from reference TRBV28 and TRBJ2-3): DVKVTQSSRYLVKRTGEKVFLECVQDMDHENMFWYRQDPGLGLRLIYFSYDVKMKEKGDIPEGYSVSREKKERFSLILESASTNQTSMYLCASSGGVPDTQYFGPGTRLTVL.